The 22 T cell receptor beta chains presented below share a single source sample, sequenced in a study of cytomegalovirus exposure and HLA in healthy donors. The primer mix had 60 Vbeta and 13 Jbeta primers. The assay was immunoSEQ multiplex PCR, and TCRdb's table has in-frame clones only and misses some. The top ten clones hold 1.5% to 2% of a sample with more than 95,000 clones, approximately 78% of them seen once. The sequencing sample was made of PBMCs. The receptors shown here come from a middle-aged woman in good health and CMV-seronegative.

This chain joins TRBV7-9 and TRBJ2-1; the D is unclear. The V gene lost 1 base and the J gene lost 5 bases, with 6 bases spanning the gap. The CDR3 sequence is 13 residues long. Germline CDR1 is SEHNR and CDR2 is FQNEAQ (reference sequence). The DNA for the CDR3 is TGTGCCAGCAGCTTAGATGGAGACAATGAGCAGTTCTTC. It yields the protein CASSLDGDNEQFF.

J is TRBJ1-2 and V is TRBV7-9; 8 bases are shared with TRBD1. V lost 0 bases and J lost 6; bases outside the gene matches: 9. The CDR3 loop spans 16 amino acids. CDR1 is SEHNR, CDR2 FQNEAQ, per germline (reference sequence). The CDR3 DNA reads as TGTGCCAGCAGCTTAGCGCGTTTTGGGGACAGGAATGGCTACACCTTC. It yields the protein CASSLARFGDRNGYTF.

The chain has TRBV11-2 and TRBJ2-7; 8 bases fit TRBD2. Germline V gene data show CDR1 as SGHAT and CDR2 as FQNNGV. V was pared by 1 base and J by 3 bases, with 11 bases of the junction left unmatched. The CDR3 contains 17 residues. In DNA, the CDR3 is TGTGCCAGCAGCTTAGGCGATTCGGCTAGCGGGTTCTACGAGCAGTACTTC. This gives the protein CASSLGDSASGFYEQYF.

This clone was counted only a few times. This chain uses TRBV15 with TRBJ2-1; TRBD2 aligns across 11 bases. The CDR3 is 15 amino acids. Trimming at V came to 6 bases and at J to 3 bases, leaving 4 bases not matched to a gene. Germline V gene data show CDR1 as LNHNV and CDR2 as YYDKDF (reference sequence). For the CDR3, the DNA is TGTGCCACCAGAGTGGGACTAGCGGACTACAATGAGCAGTTCTTC. It translates to CATRVGLADYNEQFF.

This rearrangement joins TRBV5-1 to TRBJ2-2; the D gene is possibly TRBD2 (6 bases). Trimming cost V 5 bases and J 2 bases, with 10 bases left between them. The CDR3 is 14 residues long. CDR1 is SGHRS and CDR2 is YFSETQ in the germline V gene. The CDR3 DNA reads TGCGCCAGCAGGGGACTGGGTAACACCGGGGAGCTGTTTTTT. Protein: CASRGLGNTGELFF.

The CDR3 reads CASSPYGREQYF. In nucleotides, the CDR3 is TGTGCCAGCAGTCCCTATGGGCGAGAGCAGTACTTC. The gene calls are TRBV28 and TRBJ2-7; D not resolved. V was cut by 5 bases and J by 7 bases, with 12 bases left in between. In germline, CDR1 is MDHEN, CDR2 SYDVKM. This CDR3 spans 12 amino acids.

The chain employs TRBV28 and TRBJ1-4; D is undetermined. This CDR3 has 14 amino acids. V shed 3 bases and J shed 10 bases, with 15 bases lying between them. Per germline, CDR1 MDHEN and CDR2 SYDVKM. The CDR3: CASSLDFLRGKLFF. CDR3 nucleotide sequence: TGTGCCAGCAGTTTGGACTTCCTACGTGGAAAACTGTTTTTT.

This chain uses TRBV9 with TRBJ2-5; TRBD2 matches 14 bases. V shed 8 bases, J shed 0 bases, and the junction held 15 bases outside the gene matches. There are 19 residues in the CDR3. Per the germline V gene, CDR1 is SGDLS and CDR2 is YYNGEE. For the CDR3, the DNA is TGTGCCAGATCCCCCATGGGACTAGCGGGAGAAGGGTACCAAGAGACCCAGTACTTC. Protein: CARSPMGLAGEGYQETQYF.

The chain uses TRBV28 and TRBJ1-5; maybe TRBD1 (5 bases). V was shortened by 2 bases and J by 5 bases, with 10 bases between the two germline ends. The germline V gene encodes CDR1 MDHEN and CDR2 SYDVKM. This CDR3 is 14 amino acids long. In DNA, the CDR3 is TGTGCCAGCAGTTTAGGGCAGGGCTATCAGCCCCAGCATTTT. Its protein is CASSLGQGYQPQHF.

The chain combines TRBV7-2 with TRBJ2-7, with a weak D call TRBD1 (5 bases). V shed 3 bases and J shed 2 bases, with 8 bases lying between them. The germline V gene has CDR1 SGHTA and CDR2 FQGNSA. This CDR3 is built from 13 residues. The CDR3 DNA reads TGTGCCAGCAGCTTCCAGACAGCCTACGAGCAGTACTTC. It yields the protein CASSFQTAYEQYF.

The CDR3 region is CASSGAVTYEQYF. As DNA, the CDR3 is TGTGCCAGTAGTGGAGCGGTTACCTACGAGCAGTACTTC. This sequence joins TRBV19 and TRBJ2-7; weak D call: TRBD2 (5 bases). Germline V CDR1 and CDR2: LNHDA, SQIVND (reference sequence). This CDR3 is 13 amino acids long. Trimming stripped 5 bases from V and 2 bases from J, with 10 bases between.

The J gene is TRBJ2-3, the V gene TRBV2; 9 bases fit TRBD2. J gave up 3 bases and V 7 bases, and 11 bases lay outside the gene matches. This CDR3 has 16 amino acids. Germline CDR1 SNHLY, CDR2 FYNNEI. The CDR3 DNA reads TGTGCCAGCAACCGATTAGCGGGAGAAGGGACAGATACGCAGTATTTT. Protein sequence: CASNRLAGEGTDTQYF.

The chain carries TRBV18 and TRBJ2-2; 12 nucleotides line up with TRBD2. V trimming: 0 bases; J trimming: 5 bases; junction bases outside the gene matches: 4. Germline V gene data show CDR1 as KGHSH and CDR2 as LQKENI. The CDR3 sequence is 17 residues long. Here the CDR3 reads CASSPPTSGRGTGELFF. In DNA form, the CDR3 reads TGTGCCAGCTCACCACCGACTAGCGGGAGAGGGACCGGGGAGCTGTTTTTT.

The chain couples TRBV5-6 to TRBJ2-1, with a weak D call TRBD2 (6 bases). The CDR3 has 14 residues. Germline lookup yields CDR1 SGHDT and CDR2 YYEEEE. V dropped 4 bases and J dropped 12 bases, with 20 bases sitting between them. Written as DNA, the CDR3 is TGTGCCAGCAGCCCCCGGGACTCTGATGATCGGCAGTTCTTC. Protein product: CASSPRDSDDRQFF.

The genes are TRBV5-1 and TRBJ2-2; D ambiguous. Trimming left V 0 bases short and J 0 bases short, with 6 bases between. CDR1 is SGHRS and CDR2 is YFSETQ in the germline V gene. CDR3 length: 15 amino acids. The CDR3 DNA is TGCGCCAGCAGCTTGGACAGACCGAACACCGGGGAGCTGTTTTTT. Its protein is CASSLDRPNTGELFF.

The CDR3 here is CASSLDSGVYEQYF. In DNA, the CDR3 is TGTGCCAGCAGCTTAGATTCCGGGGTTTACGAGCAGTACTTC. The chain joins TRBV11-2 to TRBJ2-7; TRBD2 is a possible D gene (5 bases). V lost 0 bases and J lost 4, with 10 bases in between. Looked up from germline, CDR1 is SGHAT and CDR2 is FQNNGV. This CDR3 is 14 amino acids long.

The rearrangement links TRBV6-5 to TRBJ1-2; 7 bases line up with TRBD1. V was clipped by 4 bases and J by 4 bases; unmatched bases: 6. CDR1 and CDR2 (germline): MNHEY, SVGAGI. There are 14 residues in the CDR3. CDR3 sequence reads: CASSSSTGFYGYTF. CDR3 DNA: TGTGCCAGCAGTTCCTCGACAGGGTTCTATGGCTACACCTTC.

This clone has just a few counts. The chain couples TRBV28 to TRBJ1-1; 8 positions agree with TRBD1. Germline CDR1 is MDHEN and CDR2 is SYDVKM. Losses at the gene ends were 4 bases for V and 1 base for J; bases not matched to a gene: 2. CDR3 length: 14 amino acids. Here the CDR3 reads CASSSGTGNTEAFF. The CDR3 coding sequence is TGTGCCAGCAGTTCAGGGACAGGGAACACTGAAGCTTTCTTT.

The rearrangement links TRBV2 to TRBJ2-3; no definite D call. CDR1 and CDR2 (germline): SNHLY, FYNNEI. V was clipped by 6 bases and J by 2 bases, with 9 bases between them. This CDR3 is built from 13 residues. The CDR3 coding sequence is TGTGCCAGCAGGAGAGGAATCACAGATACGCAGTATTTT. This translates into CASRRGITDTQYF.

V is TRBV7-2 and J is TRBJ1-5, with TRBD1 matching 7 bases. The CDR3 sequence is 15 residues long. V shed 1 base, J shed 1 base, and the junction held 1 base outside the gene matches. CDR1 is SGHTA, CDR2 FQGNSA, per germline. CDR3 sequence (DNA): TGTGCCAGCAGCTTAGGACAGGGAAGCAATCAGCCCCAGCATTTT. It specifies CASSLGQGSNQPQHF.

This sequence joins TRBV29-1 and TRBJ1-1; tentatively, D is TRBD1 (5 bases). V lost 6 bases, J lost 5 bases, and 19 bases lay in between. The CDR3 extends over 14 amino acids. The germline V gene has CDR1 SQVTM and CDR2 ANQGSEA. CDR3 in amino acids: CSVGRGGVGTEAFF. The CDR3 DNA sequence: TGCAGCGTGGGCCGTGGGGGGGTGGGGACTGAAGCTTTCTTT.

The chain links TRBV5-1 to TRBJ1-4; D remains ambiguous. The V end lost 1 base, the J end lost 0 bases, and 7 bases lay between the germline ends. Germline V gives CDR1 SGHRS, CDR2 YFSETQ. CDR3 size: 15 residues. The CDR3 bases are TGCGCCAGCAGCTTGTACGGTGCAACTAATGAAAAACTGTTTTTT. Its protein is CASSLYGATNEKLFF. The whole variable domain, filled in from reference TRBV5-1 and TRBJ1-4, reads KAGVTQTPRYLIKTRGQQVTLSCSPISGHRSVSWYQQTPGQGLQFLFEYFSETQRNKGNFPGRFSGRQFSNSRSEMNVSTLELGDSALYLCASSLYGATNEKLFFGSGTQLSVL.